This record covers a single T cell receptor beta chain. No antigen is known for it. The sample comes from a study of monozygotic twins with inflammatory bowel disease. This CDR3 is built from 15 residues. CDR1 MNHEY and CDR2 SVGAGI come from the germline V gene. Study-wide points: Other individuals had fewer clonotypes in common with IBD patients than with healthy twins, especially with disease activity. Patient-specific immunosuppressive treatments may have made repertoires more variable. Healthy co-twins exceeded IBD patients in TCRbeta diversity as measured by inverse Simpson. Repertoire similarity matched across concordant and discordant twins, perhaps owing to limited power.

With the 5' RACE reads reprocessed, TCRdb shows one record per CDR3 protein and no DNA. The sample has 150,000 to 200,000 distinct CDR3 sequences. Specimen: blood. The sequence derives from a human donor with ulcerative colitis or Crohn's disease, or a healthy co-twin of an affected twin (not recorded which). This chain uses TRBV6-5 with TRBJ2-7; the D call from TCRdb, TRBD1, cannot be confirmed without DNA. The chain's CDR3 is CASSLSWTGNYEQYF.